The 3 T cell receptor beta chains in this list originate from one sample, sequenced in a study of Graves' ophthalmopathy and Graves' hyperthyroidism. The study amplified TCR beta CDR3 regions using RNA transcripts. Following a first-round RT-PCR that used HTBI primers, a second-round multiplex PCR was carried out. TCRdb called the multiplex PCR reads again in MiXCR, with one record for every CDR3 protein. The sample consists of 400,000 to 450,000 distinct CDR3 sequences, 20% to 25% of them appearing once. The sequencing sample was made of peripheral blood. The receptor set was obtained from a woman aged 18-29 years with stable Graves' hyperthyroidism.

Remarks on this clonotype: A much more abundant neighbour one base away suggests this may be a read error. J is TRBJ2-5 and V is TRBV25-1, with D possibly TRBD2 on 7 matching bases. Germline-derived CDR1 and CDR2 are MGHDK and SYGVNS. The CDR3 totals 15 residues. In nucleotides, the CDR3 is TGTGCCAGCAGTGCCCCAGGAGCGGGACAAGAGACCAAGTACTTC. Amino acid sequence: CASSAPGAGQETKYF.

V usage is TRBV20-1 and J usage is TRBJ1-5, with a weak D call TRBD1 (5 bases). V dropped 6 bases and J dropped 8 bases, with 23 bases sitting between them. The CDR3 is 15 residues long. The V gene's germline CDR1 is DFQATT and CDR2 SNEGSKA (reference sequence). CDR3 DNA sequence: TGCAGTGCAAAGGGTGAGGGGCCCTCAGATGAGCCCCAGCATTTT. Its protein is CSAKGEGPSDEPQHF.

This clonotype has a count of ten or more. The gene calls are TRBV18 and TRBJ2-7; no clear D. The ends were cut back, 0 bases at V and 3 bases at J, with 6 bases in the middle. CDR3 length equals 13 residues. The germline V gene encodes CDR1 KGHSH and CDR2 LQKENI. CDR3 nucleotide sequence: TGTGCCAGCTCACCACCTCCTCACTACGAGCAGTACTTC. Amino acid sequence: CASSPPPHYEQYF.